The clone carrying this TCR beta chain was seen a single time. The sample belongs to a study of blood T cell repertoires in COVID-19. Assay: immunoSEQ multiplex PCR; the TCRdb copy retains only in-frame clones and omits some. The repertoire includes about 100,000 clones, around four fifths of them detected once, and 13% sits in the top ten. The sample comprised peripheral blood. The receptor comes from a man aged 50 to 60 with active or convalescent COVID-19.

CDR3 DNA sequence: TGTGCTAGTGGTCAGGAGGCTAGCGGGAGTCAGACCCAGTACTTC. This sequence encodes CASGQEASGSQTQYF. The V and J genes are TRBV12-5 and TRBJ2-5; 10 nucleotides line up with TRBD2. The CDR3 consists of 15 residues. Looked up from germline, CDR1 is LGHNT and CDR2 is FRNRAP. V shed 5 bases and J 6 bases; nucleotides not matched to a gene: 9.